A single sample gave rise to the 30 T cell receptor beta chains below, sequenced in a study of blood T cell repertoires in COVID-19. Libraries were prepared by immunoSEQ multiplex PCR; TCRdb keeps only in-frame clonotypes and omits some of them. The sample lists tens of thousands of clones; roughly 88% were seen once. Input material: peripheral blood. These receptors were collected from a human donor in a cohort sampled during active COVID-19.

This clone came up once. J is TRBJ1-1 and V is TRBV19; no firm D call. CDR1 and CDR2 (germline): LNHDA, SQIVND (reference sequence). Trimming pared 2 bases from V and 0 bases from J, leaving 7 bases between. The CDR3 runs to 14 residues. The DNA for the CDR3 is TGTGCCAGTAGTATAAATGCGGTGAACACTGAAGCTTTCTTT. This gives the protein CASSINAVNTEAFF.

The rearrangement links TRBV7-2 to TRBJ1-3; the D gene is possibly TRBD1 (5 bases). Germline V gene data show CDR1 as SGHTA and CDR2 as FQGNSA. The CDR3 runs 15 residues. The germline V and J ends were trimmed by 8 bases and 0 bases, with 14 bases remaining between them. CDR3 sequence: CASPRGGSSGNTIYF. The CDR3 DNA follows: TGTGCCAGCCCCCGGGGCGGGAGCTCTGGAAACACCATATATTTT.

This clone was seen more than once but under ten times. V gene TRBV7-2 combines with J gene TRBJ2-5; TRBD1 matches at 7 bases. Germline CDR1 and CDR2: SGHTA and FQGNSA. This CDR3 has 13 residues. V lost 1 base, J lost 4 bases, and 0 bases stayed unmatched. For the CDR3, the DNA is TGTGCCAGCAGCTTAGACAGGGGAGAGACCCAGTACTTC. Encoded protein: CASSLDRGETQYF.

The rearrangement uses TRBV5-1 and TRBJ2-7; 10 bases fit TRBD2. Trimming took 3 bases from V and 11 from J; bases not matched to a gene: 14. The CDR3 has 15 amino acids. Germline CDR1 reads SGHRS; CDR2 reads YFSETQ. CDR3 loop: CASSSDLAGATRKYF. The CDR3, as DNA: TGCGCCAGCAGCTCCGACCTAGCGGGGGCAACCAGGAAGTACTTC.

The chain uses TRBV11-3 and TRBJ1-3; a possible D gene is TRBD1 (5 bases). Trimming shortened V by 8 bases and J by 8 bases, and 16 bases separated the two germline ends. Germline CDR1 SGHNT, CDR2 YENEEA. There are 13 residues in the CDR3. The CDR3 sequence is CASRAGGSDTIYF. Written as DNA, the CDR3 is TGTGCCAGCCGGGCGGGGGGAAGCGACACCATATATTTT.

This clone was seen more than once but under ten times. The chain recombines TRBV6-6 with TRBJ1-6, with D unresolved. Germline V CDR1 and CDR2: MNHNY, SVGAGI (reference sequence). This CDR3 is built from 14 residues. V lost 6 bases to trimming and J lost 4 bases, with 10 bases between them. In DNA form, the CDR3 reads TGTGCCAGCAGACCGGAGGTATATAATTCACCCCTCCACTTT. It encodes CASRPEVYNSPLHF.

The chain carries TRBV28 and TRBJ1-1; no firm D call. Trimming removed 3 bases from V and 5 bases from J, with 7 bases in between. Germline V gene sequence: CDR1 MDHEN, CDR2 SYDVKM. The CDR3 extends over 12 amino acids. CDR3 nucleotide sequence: TGTGCCAGCAGTTTCCCGGGAACTGAAGCTTTCTTT. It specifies CASSFPGTEAFF.

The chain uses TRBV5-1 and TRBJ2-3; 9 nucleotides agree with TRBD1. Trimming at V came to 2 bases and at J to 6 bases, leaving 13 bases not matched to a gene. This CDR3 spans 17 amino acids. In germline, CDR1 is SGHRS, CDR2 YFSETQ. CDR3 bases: TGCGCCAGCAGCTTATTTTCGGGGACAGGGAGATCCGATACGCAGTATTTT. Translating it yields CASSLFSGTGRSDTQYF.

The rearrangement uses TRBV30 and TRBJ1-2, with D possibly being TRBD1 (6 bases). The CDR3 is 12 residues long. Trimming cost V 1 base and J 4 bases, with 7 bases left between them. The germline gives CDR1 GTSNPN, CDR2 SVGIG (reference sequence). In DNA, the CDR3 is TGTGCCTGGAGTGAAGGGGGCTATGGCTACACCTTC. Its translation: CAWSEGGYGYTF.

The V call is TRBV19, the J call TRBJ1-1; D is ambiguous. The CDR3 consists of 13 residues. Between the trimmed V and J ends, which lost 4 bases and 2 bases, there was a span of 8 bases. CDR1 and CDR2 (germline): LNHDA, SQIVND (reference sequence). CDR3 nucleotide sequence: TGTGCCAGTAGTAGCACTCCCAACACTGAAGCTTTCTTT. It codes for CASSSTPNTEAFF.

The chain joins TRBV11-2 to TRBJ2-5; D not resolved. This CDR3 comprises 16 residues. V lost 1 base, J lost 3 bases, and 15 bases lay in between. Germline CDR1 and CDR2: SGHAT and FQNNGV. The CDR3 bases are TGTGCCAGCAGCTTAGGCCACACAGTCAAAAAAGAGACCCAGTACTTC. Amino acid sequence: CASSLGHTVKKETQYF.

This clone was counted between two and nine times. The CDR3 is CASRLVGRGKPNEQFF. In nucleotides, the CDR3 is TGTGCCAGCAGACTGGTTGGGAGGGGGAAACCCAATGAGCAGTTCTTC. This chain connects TRBV4-2 to TRBJ2-1; a possible D gene is TRBD2 (7 bases). Germline lookup yields CDR1 LGHNA and CDR2 YNFKEQ. The CDR3 loop spans 16 amino acids. Trimming took 6 bases from V and 6 from J, leaving 21 bases between them.

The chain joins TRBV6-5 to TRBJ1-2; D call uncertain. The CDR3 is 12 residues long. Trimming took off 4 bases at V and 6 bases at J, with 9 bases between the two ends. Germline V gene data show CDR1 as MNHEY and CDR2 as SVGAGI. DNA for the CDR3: TGTGCCAGCAGTTCACGGGTAAATGGCTACACCTTC. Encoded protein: CASSSRVNGYTF.

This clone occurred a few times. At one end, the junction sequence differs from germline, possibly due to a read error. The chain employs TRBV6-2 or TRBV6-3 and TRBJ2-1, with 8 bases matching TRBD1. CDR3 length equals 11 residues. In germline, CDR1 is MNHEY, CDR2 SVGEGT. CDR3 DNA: TGTGCCAGCAGTCCGGACAGGGCCCTCATCTTC. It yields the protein CASSPDRALIF.

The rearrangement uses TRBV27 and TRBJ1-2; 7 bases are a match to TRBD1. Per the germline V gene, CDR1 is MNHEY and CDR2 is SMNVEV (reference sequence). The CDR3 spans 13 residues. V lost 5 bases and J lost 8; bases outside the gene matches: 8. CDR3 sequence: CASSQTGLWGYTF. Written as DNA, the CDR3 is TGTGCCAGCAGTCAGACAGGGCTATGGGGCTACACCTTC.

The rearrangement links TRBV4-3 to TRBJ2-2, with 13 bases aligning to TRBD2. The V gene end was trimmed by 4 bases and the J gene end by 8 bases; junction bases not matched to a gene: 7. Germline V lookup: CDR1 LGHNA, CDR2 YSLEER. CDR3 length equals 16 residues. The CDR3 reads CASSRRTSGGGGELFF. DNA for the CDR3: TGCGCCAGCAGCCGTCGGACTAGCGGGGGCGGTGGGGAGCTGTTTTTT.

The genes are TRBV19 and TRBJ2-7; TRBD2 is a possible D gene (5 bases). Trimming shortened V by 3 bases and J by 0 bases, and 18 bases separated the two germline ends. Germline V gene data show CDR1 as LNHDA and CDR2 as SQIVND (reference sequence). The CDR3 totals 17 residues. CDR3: CASSMGTRGPSSYEQYF. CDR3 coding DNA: TGTGCCAGTAGTATGGGCACCCGCGGGCCGAGCTCCTACGAGCAGTACTTC.

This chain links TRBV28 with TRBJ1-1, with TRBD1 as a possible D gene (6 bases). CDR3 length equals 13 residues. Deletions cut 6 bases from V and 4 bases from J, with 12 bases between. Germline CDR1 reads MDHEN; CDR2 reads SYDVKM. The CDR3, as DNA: TGTGCCAGCAGGTCACAGGGCATCACTGAAGCTTTCTTT. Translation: CASRSQGITEAFF.

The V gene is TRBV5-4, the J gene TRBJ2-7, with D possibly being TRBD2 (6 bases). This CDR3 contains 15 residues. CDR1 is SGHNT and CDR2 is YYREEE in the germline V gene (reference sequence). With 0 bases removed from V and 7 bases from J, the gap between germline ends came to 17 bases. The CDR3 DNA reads TGTGCCAGCAGCTTGGTTAGCGGAGCAGCGGAAGAGCAGTACTTC. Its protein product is CASSLVSGAAEEQYF.

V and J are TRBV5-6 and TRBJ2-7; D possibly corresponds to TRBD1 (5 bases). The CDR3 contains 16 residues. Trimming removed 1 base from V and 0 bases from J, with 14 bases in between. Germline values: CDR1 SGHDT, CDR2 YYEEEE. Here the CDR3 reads CASSLSGRAPSYEQYF. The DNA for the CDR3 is TGTGCCAGCAGCTTGTCCGGCAGGGCCCCCTCCTACGAGCAGTACTTC.

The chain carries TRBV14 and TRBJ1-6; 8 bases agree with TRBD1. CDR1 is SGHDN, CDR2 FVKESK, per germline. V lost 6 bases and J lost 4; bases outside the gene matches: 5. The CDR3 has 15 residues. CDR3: CASSKQGEYNSPLHF. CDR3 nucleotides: TGTGCCAGCAGTAAACAGGGGGAATATAATTCACCCCTCCACTTT.

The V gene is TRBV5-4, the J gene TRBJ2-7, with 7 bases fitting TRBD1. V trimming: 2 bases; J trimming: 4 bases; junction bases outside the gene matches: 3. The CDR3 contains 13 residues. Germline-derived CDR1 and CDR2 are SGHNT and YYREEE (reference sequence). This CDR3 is CASSLQGFYEQYF. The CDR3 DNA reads TGTGCCAGCAGCTTACAGGGGTTTTACGAGCAGTACTTC.

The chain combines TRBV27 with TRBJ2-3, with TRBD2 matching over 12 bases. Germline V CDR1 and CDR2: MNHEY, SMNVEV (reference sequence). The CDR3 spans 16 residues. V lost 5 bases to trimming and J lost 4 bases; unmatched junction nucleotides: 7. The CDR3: CASSRRLAGAADTQYF. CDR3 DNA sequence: TGTGCCAGCAGTCGAAGACTAGCGGGAGCAGCAGATACGCAGTATTTT.

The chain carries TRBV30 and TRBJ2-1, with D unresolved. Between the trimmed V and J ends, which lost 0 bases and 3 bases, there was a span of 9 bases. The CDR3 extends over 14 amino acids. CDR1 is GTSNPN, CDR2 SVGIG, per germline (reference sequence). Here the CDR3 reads CAWSVMSGYNEQFF. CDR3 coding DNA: TGTGCCTGGAGTGTAATGTCGGGCTACAATGAGCAGTTCTTC.

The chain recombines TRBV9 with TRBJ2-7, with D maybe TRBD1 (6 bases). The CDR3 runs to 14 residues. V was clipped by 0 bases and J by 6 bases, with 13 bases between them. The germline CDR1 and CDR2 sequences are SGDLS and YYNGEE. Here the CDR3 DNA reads TGTGCCAGCAGCGTAGGCCCACAGGGATTCGAGCAGTACTTC. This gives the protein CASSVGPQGFEQYF.

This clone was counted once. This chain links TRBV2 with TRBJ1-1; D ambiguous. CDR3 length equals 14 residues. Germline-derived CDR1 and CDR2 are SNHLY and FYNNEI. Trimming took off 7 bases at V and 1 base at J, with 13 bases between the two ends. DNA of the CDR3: TGTGCCAGCATTATGACAAACCCGAACACTGAAGCTTTCTTT. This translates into CASIMTNPNTEAFF.

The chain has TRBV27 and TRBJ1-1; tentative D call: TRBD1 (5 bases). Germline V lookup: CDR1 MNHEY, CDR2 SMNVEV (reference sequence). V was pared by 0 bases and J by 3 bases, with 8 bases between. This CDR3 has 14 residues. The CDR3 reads CASSLSFRDTEAFF. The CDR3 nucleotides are TGTGCCAGCAGTTTATCCTTCAGGGACACTGAAGCTTTCTTT.

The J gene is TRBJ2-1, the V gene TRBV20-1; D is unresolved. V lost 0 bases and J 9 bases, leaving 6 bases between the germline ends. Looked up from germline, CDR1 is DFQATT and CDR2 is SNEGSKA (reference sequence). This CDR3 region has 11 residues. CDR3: CSARESLEQFF. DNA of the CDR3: TGCAGTGCTAGAGAGTCACTTGAGCAGTTCTTC.

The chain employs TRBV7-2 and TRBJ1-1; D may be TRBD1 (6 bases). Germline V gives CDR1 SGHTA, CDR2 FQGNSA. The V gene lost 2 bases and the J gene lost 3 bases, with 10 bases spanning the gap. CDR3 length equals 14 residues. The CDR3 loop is CASSLRRGDTEAFF. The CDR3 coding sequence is TGTGCCAGCAGCTTACGCAGGGGCGACACTGAAGCTTTCTTT.

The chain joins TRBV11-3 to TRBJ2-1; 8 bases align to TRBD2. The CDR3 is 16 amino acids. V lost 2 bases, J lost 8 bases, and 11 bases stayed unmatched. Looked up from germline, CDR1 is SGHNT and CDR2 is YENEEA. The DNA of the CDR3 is TGTGCCAGCAGCTTAAGACTAGCGAGGGGGTTCGATGAGCAGTTCTTC. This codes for CASSLRLARGFDEQFF.